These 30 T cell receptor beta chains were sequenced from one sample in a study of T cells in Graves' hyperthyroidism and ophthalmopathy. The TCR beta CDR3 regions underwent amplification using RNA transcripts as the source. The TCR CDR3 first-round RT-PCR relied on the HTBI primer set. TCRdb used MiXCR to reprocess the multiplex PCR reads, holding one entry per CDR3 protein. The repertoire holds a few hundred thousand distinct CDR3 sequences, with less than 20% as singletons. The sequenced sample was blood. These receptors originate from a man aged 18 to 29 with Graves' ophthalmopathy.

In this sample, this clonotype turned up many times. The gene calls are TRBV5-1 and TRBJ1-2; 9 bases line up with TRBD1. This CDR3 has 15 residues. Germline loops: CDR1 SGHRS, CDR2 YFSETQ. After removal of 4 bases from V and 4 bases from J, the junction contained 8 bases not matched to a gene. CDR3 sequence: CASSTDRGPVYGYTF. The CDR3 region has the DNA TGCGCCAGCAGCACGGACAGGGGACCGGTCTATGGCTACACCTTC.

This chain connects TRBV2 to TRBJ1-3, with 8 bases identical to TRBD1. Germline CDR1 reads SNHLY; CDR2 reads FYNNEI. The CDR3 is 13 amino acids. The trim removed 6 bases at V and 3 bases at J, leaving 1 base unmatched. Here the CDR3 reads CASRTGGGNTIYF. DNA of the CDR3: TGTGCCAGCAGAACAGGGGGTGGAAACACCATATATTTT.

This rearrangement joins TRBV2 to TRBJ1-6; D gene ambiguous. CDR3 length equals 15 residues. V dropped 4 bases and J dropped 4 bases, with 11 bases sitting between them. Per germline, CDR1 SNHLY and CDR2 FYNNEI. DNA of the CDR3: TGTGCCAGCAGTGGAGACACAAGTTATAATTCACCCCTCCACTTT. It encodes CASSGDTSYNSPLHF.

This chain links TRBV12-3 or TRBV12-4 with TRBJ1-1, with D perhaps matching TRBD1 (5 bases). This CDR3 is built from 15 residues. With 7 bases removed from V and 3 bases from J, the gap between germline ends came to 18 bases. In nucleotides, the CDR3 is TGTGCCAGCATGATAGTAATGGGACGGGACACTGAAGCTTTCTTT. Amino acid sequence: CASMIVMGRDTEAFF.

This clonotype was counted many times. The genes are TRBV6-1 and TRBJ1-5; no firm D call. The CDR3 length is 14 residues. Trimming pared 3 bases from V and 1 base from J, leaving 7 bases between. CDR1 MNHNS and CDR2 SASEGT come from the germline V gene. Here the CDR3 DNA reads TGTGCCAGCAGTGACTTTATGAGCAATCAGCCCCAGCATTTT. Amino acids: CASSDFMSNQPQHF.

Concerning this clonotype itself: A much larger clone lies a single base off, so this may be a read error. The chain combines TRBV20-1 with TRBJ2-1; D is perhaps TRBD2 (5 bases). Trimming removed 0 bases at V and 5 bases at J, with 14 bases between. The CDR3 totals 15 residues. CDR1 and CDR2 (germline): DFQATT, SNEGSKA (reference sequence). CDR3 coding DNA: TGCAGTGCTAGAGATGTACTAGTGGTTAACAATGAGCAGTTCTTC. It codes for CSARDVLVVNNEQFF.

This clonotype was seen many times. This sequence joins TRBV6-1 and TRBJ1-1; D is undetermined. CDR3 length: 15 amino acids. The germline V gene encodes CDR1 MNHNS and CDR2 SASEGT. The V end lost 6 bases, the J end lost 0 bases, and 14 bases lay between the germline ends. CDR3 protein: CASSPDGGMNTEAFF. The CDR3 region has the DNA TGTGCCAGCAGCCCAGACGGAGGGATGAACACTGAAGCTTTCTTT.

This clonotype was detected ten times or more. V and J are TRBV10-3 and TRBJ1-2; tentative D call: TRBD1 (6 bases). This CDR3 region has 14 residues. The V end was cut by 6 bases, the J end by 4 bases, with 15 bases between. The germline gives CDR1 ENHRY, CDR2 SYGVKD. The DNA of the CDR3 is TGTGCCATCAGGACTCCCCAGGGGAGCTATGGCTACACCTTC. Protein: CAIRTPQGSYGYTF.

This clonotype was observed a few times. Here the CDR3 reads CATSRDRRGNTEAFF. The CDR3 coding sequence is TGTGCCACCAGCAGAGATAGGCGAGGGAACACTGAAGCTTTCTTT. The gene calls are TRBV15 and TRBJ1-1, with D hard to call. The V gene lost 0 bases and the J gene lost 1 base, with 9 bases spanning the gap. This CDR3 has 15 amino acids. The germline gives CDR1 LNHNV, CDR2 YYDKDF (reference sequence). Filled out from reference TRBV15 and TRBJ1-1, the complete variable domain reads DAMVIQNPRYQVTQFGKPVTLSCSQTLNHNVMYWYQQKSSQAPKLLFHYYDKDFNNEADTPDNFQSRRPNTSFCFLDIRSPGLGDTAMYLCATSRDRRGNTEAFFGQGTRLTVV.

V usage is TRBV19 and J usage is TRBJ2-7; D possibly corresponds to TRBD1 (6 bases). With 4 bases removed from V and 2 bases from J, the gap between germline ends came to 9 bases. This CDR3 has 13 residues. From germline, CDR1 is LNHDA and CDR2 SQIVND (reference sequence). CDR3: CASSKGTTYEQYF. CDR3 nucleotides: TGTGCCAGTAGTAAGGGGACAACCTACGAGCAGTACTTC.

The CDR3 region has the DNA TGTGCCAGCAGTGAGAGGGGGCTTGGCTATGGCTACACCTTC. Its protein product is CASSERGLGYGYTF. The genes are TRBV2 and TRBJ1-2; TRBD1 matches 7 bases. V shed 3 bases and J 4 bases; nucleotides not matched to a gene: 5. Per germline, CDR1 SNHLY and CDR2 FYNNEI. The CDR3 has 14 residues.

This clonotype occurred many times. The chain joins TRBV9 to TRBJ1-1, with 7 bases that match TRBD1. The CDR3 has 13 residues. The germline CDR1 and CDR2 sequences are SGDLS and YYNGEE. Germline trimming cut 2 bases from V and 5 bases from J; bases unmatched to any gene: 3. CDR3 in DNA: TGTGCCAGCAGCGTGCAGGGGGATACTGAAGCTTTCTTT. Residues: CASSVQGDTEAFF.

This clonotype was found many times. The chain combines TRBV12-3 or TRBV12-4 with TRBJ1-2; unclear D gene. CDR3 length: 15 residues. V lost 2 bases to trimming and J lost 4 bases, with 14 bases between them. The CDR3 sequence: CASSLLGSERYGYTF. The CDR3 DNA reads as TGTGCCAGCAGTTTATTAGGCTCCGAGCGCTATGGCTACACCTTC.

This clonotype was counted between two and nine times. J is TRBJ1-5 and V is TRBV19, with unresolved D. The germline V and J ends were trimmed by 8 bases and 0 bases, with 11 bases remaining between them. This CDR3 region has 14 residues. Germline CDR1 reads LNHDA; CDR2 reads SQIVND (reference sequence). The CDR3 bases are TGTGCCAGTTTATCACAGAATAGCAATCAGCCCCAGCATTTT. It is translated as CASLSQNSNQPQHF.

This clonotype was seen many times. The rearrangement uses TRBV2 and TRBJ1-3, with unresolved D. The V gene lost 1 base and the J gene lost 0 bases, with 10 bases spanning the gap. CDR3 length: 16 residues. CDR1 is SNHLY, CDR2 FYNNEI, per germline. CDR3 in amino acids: CASSEERVSSGNTIYF. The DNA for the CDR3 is TGTGCCAGCAGTGAAGAGCGGGTGAGCTCTGGAAACACCATATATTTT. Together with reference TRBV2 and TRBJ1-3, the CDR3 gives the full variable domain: EPEVTQTPSHQVTQMGQEVILRCVPISNHLYFYWYRQILGQKVEFLVSFYNNEISEKSEIFDDQFSVERPDGSNFTLKIRSTKLEDSAMYFCASSEERVSSGNTIYFGEGSWLTVV.

CDR3 coding DNA: TGTGCCAGCAGTTCCAGCCAATACGGCTACACCTTC. Translation gives CASSSSQYGYTF. The chain combines TRBV6-2 or TRBV6-3 with TRBJ1-2; no clear D gene. Germline V gene data show CDR1 as MNHEY and CDR2 as SVGEGT. V lost 4 bases, J lost 8 bases, and 11 bases lay in between. The CDR3 is made up of 12 amino acids.

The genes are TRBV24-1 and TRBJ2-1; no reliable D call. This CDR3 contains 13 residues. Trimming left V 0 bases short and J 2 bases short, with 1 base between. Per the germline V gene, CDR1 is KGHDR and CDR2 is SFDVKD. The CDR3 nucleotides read TGTGCCACCAGTGATTTGCCCTACAATGAGCAGTTCTTC. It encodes CATSDLPYNEQFF.

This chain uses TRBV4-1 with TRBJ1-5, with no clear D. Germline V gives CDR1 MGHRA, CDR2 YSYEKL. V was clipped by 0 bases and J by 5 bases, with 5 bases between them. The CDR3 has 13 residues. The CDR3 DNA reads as TGCGCCAGCAGCCAAGATTACGATCAGCCCCAGCATTTT. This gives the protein CASSQDYDQPQHF.

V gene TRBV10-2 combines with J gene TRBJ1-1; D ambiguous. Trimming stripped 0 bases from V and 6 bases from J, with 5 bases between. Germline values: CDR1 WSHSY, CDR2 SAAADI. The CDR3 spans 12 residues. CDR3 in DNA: TGCGCCAGCAGTGAGTCCTGGGCTGAAGCTTTCTTT. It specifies CASSESWAEAFF.

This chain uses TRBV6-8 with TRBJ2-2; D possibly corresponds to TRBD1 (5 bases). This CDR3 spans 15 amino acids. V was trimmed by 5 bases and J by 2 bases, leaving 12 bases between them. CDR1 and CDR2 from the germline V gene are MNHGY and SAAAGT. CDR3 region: CASSNPRGNTGELFF. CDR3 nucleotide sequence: TGTGCCAGCAGTAACCCTAGGGGAAACACCGGGGAGCTGTTTTTT.

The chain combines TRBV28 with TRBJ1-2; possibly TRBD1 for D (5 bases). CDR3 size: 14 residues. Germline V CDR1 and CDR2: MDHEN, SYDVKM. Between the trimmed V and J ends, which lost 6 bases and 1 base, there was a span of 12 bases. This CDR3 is CASRSPGSNYGYTF. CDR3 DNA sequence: TGTGCCAGCAGGTCTCCAGGGAGTAACTATGGCTACACCTTC.

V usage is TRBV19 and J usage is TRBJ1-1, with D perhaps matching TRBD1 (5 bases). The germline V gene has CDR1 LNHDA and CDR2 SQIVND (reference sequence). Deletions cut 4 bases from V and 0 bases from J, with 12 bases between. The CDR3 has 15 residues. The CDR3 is CASSRDGSMNTEAFF. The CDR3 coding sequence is TGTGCCAGTAGTAGGGACGGGTCCATGAACACTGAAGCTTTCTTT. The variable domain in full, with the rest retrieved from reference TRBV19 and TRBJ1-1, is DGGITQSPKYLFRKEGQNVTLSCEQNLNHDAMYWYRQDPGQGLRLIYYSQIVNDFQKGDIAEGYSVSREKKESFPLTVTSAQKNPTAFYLCASSRDGSMNTEAFFGQGTRLTVV.

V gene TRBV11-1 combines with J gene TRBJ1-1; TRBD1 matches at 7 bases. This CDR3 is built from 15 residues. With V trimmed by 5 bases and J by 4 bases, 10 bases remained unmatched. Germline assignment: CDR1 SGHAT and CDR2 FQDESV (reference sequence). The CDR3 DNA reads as TGTGCCAGCAGCCCCATACAGGGGATGGGCACTGAAGCTTTCTTT. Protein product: CASSPIQGMGTEAFF.

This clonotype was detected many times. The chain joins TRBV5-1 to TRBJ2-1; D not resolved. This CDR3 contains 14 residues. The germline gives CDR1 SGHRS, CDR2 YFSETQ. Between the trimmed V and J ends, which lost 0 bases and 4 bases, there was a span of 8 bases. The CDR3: CASSLGAEYNEQFF. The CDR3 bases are TGCGCCAGCAGCTTGGGGGCGGAATACAATGAGCAGTTCTTC.

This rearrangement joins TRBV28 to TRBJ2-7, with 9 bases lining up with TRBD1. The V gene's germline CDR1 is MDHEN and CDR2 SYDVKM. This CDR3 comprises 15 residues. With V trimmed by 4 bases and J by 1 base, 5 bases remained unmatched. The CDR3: CASSWRGTGSYEQYF. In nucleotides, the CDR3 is TGTGCCAGCAGTTGGCGCGGGACAGGGTCCTACGAGCAGTACTTC. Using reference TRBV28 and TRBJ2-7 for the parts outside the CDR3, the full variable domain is DVKVTQSSRYLVKRTGEKVFLECVQDMDHENMFWYRQDPGLGLRLIYFSYDVKMKEKGDIPEGYSVSREKKERFSLILESASTNQTSMYLCASSWRGTGSYEQYFGPGTRLTVT.

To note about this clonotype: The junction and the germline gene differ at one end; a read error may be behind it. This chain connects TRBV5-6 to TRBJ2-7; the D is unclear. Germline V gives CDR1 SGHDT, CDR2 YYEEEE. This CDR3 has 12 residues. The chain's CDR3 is CANSQYQREQYF. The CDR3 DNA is TGTGCCAACAGCCAATACCAGAGGGAGCAGTACTTC.

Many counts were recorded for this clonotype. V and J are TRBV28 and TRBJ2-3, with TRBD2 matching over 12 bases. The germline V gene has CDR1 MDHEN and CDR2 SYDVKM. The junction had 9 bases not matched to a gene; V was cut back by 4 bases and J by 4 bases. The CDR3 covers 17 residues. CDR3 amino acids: CASSSPLAGGDADTQYF. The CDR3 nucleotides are TGTGCCAGCAGTTCCCCACTAGCGGGGGGCGACGCAGATACGCAGTATTTT.

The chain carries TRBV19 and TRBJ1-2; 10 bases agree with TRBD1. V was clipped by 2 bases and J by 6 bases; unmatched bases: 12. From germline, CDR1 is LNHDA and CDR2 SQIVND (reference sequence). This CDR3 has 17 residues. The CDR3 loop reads CASSIFPGTGVAHGYTF. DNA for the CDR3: TGTGCCAGTAGTATATTCCCCGGGACAGGGGTTGCTCATGGCTACACCTTC.

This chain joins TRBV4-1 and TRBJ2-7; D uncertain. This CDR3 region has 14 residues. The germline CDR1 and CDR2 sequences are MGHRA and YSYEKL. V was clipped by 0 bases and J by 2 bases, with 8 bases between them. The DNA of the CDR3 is TGCGCCAGCAGCCAAGAGTTGGAGACCTACGAGCAGTACTTC. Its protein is CASSQELETYEQYF.

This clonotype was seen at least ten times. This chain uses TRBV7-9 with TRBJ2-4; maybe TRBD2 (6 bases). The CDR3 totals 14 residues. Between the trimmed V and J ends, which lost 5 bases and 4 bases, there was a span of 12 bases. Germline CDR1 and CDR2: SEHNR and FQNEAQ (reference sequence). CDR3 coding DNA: TGTGCCAGCAGCGCCGGGACTCTAAAAAACATTCAGTACTTC. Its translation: CASSAGTLKNIQYF.